This T cell receptor beta chain was recorded in a study of cytomegalovirus exposure and HLA in healthy donors. The study, taken as a whole, reports: Accurate predictions that matched the HLA-A and HLA-B alleles of most subjects were reportedly made from TCR beta sequences.

The CDR3 contains 16 residues. V shed 0 bases and J shed 5 bases, with 16 bases lying between them. Per germline, CDR1 LGHNA and CDR2 YSLEER. Primers: 60 Vbeta forward and 13 Jbeta reverse. Generated by immunoSEQ multiplex PCR, the TCRdb table keeps only in-frame clones and is missing some. The table records about 160,000 clones, 82% of them present only once. Regarding this clone: The antigen is undetermined.

The chain couples TRBV4-3 to TRBJ1-2, with D tentatively TRBD1 (5 bases). Specimen: PBMCs. The TCR sequence derives from a man aged 50-60 years in good health and CMV-seropositive. CDR3 region: CASSQEGLQGSYGYTF. The CDR3 DNA reads as TGCGCCAGCAGCCAAGAAGGTCTCCAGGGTTCTTATGGCTACACCTTC.